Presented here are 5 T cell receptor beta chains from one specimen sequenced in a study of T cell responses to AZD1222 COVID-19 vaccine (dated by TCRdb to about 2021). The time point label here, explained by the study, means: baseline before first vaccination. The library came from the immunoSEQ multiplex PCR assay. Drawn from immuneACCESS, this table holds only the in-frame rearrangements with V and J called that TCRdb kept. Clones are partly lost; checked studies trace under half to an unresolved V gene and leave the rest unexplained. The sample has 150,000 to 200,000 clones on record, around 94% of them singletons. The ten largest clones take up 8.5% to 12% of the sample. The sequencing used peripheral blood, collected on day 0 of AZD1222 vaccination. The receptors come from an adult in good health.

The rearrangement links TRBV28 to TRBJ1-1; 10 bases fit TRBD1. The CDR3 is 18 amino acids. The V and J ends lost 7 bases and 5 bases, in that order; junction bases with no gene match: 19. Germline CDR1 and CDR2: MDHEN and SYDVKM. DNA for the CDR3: TGTGCCAGCAACCGACAGGGGGCGGATTTGTGGAAAGGAACTGAAGCTTTCTTT. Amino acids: CASNRQGADLWKGTEAFF.

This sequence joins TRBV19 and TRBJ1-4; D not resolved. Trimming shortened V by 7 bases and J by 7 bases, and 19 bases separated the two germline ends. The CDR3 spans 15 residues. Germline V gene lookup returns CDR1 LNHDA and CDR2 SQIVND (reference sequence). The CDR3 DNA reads TGTGCCAGTACTTCCCGACGGAGTGAAGCTGAAAAACTGTTTTTT. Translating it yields CASTSRRSEAEKLFF.

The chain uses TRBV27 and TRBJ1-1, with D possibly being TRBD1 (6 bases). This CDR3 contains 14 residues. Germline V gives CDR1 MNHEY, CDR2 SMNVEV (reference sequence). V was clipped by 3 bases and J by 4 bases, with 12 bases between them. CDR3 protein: CASSFRTAPTEAFF. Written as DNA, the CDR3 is TGTGCCAGCAGTTTCAGGACAGCGCCCACTGAAGCTTTCTTT.

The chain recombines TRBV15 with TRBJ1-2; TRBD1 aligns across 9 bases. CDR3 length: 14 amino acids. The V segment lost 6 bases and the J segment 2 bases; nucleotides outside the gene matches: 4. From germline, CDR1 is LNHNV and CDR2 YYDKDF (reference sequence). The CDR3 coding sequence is TGTGCCACCAGAACCGGGACAGGGAACTATGGCTACACCTTC. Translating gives CATRTGTGNYGYTF.

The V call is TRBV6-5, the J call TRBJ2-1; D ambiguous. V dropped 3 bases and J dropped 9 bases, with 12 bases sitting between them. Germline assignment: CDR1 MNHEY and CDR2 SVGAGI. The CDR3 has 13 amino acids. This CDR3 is CASSYGISREQFF. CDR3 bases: TGTGCCAGCAGTTATGGGATTTCCCGTGAGCAGTTCTTC.